A single sample gave rise to the 25 T cell receptor beta chains below, sequenced in a study of early T cells in non-severe SARS-CoV-2 infection. TCRdb reanalysed the 5' RACE reads using MiXCR and keeps one entry per CDR3 protein. Of roughly 24,000 distinct CDR3 sequences listed, about 3.7% were seen once; the top ten hold roughly 5.7%. Sequenced material: whole blood. These receptors originate from an adult who was a healthcare worker with PCR-confirmed SARS-CoV-2 infection or an uninfected control (not recorded which).

The chain uses TRBV20-1 and TRBJ1-2; no firm D call. The CDR3 has 12 residues. V shed 2 bases and J shed 6 bases, with 10 bases lying between them. The germline V gene has CDR1 DFQATT and CDR2 SNEGSKA (reference sequence). CDR3: CSARWVSDGYTF. The DNA for the CDR3 is TGCAGTGCTAGATGGGTTTCCGATGGCTACACCTTC.

This clonotype was detected ten times or more. The chain is built from TRBV7-8 and TRBJ1-6; 7 bases match TRBD1. The V segment lost 1 base and the J segment 6 bases; nucleotides outside the gene matches: 3. The germline gives CDR1 SGHVS, CDR2 FQNEAQ. The CDR3 runs 15 residues. DNA of the CDR3: TGTGCCAGCAGCTTAGGACAGGGTTTTAATTCACCCCTCCACTTT. Translating gives CASSLGQGFNSPLHF. Together with reference TRBV7-8 and TRBJ1-6, the CDR3 gives the full variable domain: GAGVSQSPRYKVAKRGQDVALRCDPISGHVSLFWYQQALGQGPEFLTYFQNEAQLDKSGLPSDRFFAERPEGSVSTLKIQRTQQEDSAVYLCASSLGQGFNSPLHFGNGTRLTVT.

This clonotype was observed many times. The V gene is TRBV28, the J gene TRBJ1-1; D not resolved. Per the germline V gene, CDR1 is MDHEN and CDR2 is SYDVKM. The CDR3 totals 11 residues. Trimming removed 2 bases at V and 9 bases at J, with 7 bases between. CDR3 amino acids: CASSLTEKAFF. The CDR3 region has the DNA TGTGCCAGCAGTTTAACAGAAAAAGCTTTCTTT.

This clonotype was counted ten times or more. The V gene is TRBV12-3 or TRBV12-4, the J gene TRBJ1-3; possible D gene TRBD1, 5 bases. The CDR3 extends over 16 amino acids. V was clipped by 1 base and J by 2 bases, with 12 bases between them. The CDR3 DNA follows: TGTGCCAGCAGTTTAGAGGCAGGGAGCCCTGGAAACACCATATATTTT. Protein product: CASSLEAGSPGNTIYF.

By proportion, this clonotype is medium-sized. The V gene is TRBV7-8, the J gene TRBJ2-7, with 12 positions matching TRBD2. Trimming cost V 0 bases and J 3 bases; bases outside gene matches: 6. Germline V CDR1 and CDR2: SGHVS, FQNEAQ. There are 17 residues in the CDR3. CDR3 DNA sequence: TGTGCCAGCAGCTTAGCCGGGACTAGCGGGCCCTACTACGAGCAGTACTTC. It codes for CASSLAGTSGPYYEQYF.

This clonotype was counted at least ten times. The rearrangement links TRBV7-9 to TRBJ1-1; D is unresolved. The ends were cut back, 5 bases at V and 2 bases at J, with 9 bases in the middle. From germline, CDR1 is SEHNR and CDR2 FQNEAQ (reference sequence). The CDR3 sequence is 13 residues long. CDR3 DNA sequence: TGTGCCAGCAGCGAGGGCTTCAACACTGAAGCTTTCTTT. Protein product: CASSEGFNTEAFF.

This clonotype was counted between two and nine times. V gene TRBV4-1 combines with J gene TRBJ2-5; no reliable D call. Germline V gene data show CDR1 as MGHRA and CDR2 as YSYEKL. The CDR3 contains 17 residues. The V end lost 0 bases, the J end lost 2 bases, and 16 bases lay between the germline ends. CDR3 protein: CASSQESGRLPQETQYF. CDR3 DNA sequence: TGCGCCAGCAGCCAAGAATCGGGCCGGCTACCTCAAGAGACCCAGTACTTC.

This clonotype was seen more than once but under ten times. The chain is built from TRBV6-6 and TRBJ2-7; D is uncertain. Trimming pared 5 bases from V and 0 bases from J, leaving 8 bases between. The CDR3 is made up of 13 amino acids. Looked up from germline, CDR1 is MNHNY and CDR2 is SVGAGI (reference sequence). The CDR3, as DNA: TGTGCCAGCAGTCGCCTCAGCTCCTACGAGCAGTACTTC. Amino acids: CASSRLSSYEQYF.

The chain links TRBV7-2 to TRBJ2-7; D may match TRBD1 or TRBD2 (6 bases each). In germline, CDR1 is SGHTA, CDR2 FQGNSA. The V end was cut by 4 bases, the J end by 2 bases, with 12 bases between. This CDR3 is built from 14 residues. The CDR3 protein is CASSSNREAYEQYF. The CDR3 DNA sequence: TGTGCCAGCAGCTCGAACAGGGAGGCCTACGAGCAGTACTTC.

This clonotype showed up many times. The chain has TRBV7-2 and TRBJ1-1; D is uncertain. Trimming left V 1 base short and J 0 bases short, with 9 bases between. This CDR3 region has 15 residues. Germline CDR1 is SGHTA and CDR2 is FQGNSA. DNA for the CDR3: TGTGCCAGCAGCTTAGTGGCGCAAATGAACACTGAAGCTTTCTTT. It specifies CASSLVAQMNTEAFF.

This clonotype was counted many times. The rearrangement links TRBV20-1 to TRBJ2-3; 11 bases line up with TRBD2. Germline CDR1 is DFQATT and CDR2 is SNEGSKA (reference sequence). The J segment lost 5 bases and the V segment lost 5 bases, leaving 9 bases of the junction unmatched. This CDR3 spans 15 amino acids. CDR3 in DNA: TGCAGTGCTTCTTTTAGCGGGGGGGCCCGAGATACGCAGTATTTT. Residues: CSASFSGGARDTQYF.

This clonotype was recorded at least ten times. This chain uses TRBV6-5 with TRBJ2-1; 7 nucleotides align to TRBD2. Trimming removed 1 base from V and 5 bases from J; junction bases left unmatched: 5. Looked up from germline, CDR1 is MNHEY and CDR2 is SVGAGI. This CDR3 comprises 15 residues. The DNA of the CDR3 is TGTGCCAGCAGTTACTGGGCGGGGACTAACAATGAGCAGTTCTTC. Encoded protein: CASSYWAGTNNEQFF.

This clonotype came up many times. The J gene is TRBJ1-1, the V gene TRBV7-9; 9 nucleotides agree with TRBD1. This CDR3 comprises 14 residues. Germline assignment: CDR1 SEHNR and CDR2 FQNEAQ (reference sequence). J lost 11 bases, V lost 4 bases, and 11 bases had no gene match. CDR3 DNA sequence: TGTGCCAGCAGCTCGCTAACTTATGGACAGGGGGCTTTCTTT. It is translated as CASSSLTYGQGAFF.

In its sample, this clonotype was seen a few times. The chain joins TRBV11-2 to TRBJ2-4; unclear D gene. CDR3 length: 13 amino acids. Between the trimmed V and J ends, which lost 0 bases and 7 bases, there was a span of 7 bases. In germline, CDR1 is SGHAT, CDR2 FQNNGV. The chain's CDR3 is CASSLDSGNIQYF. The DNA of the CDR3 is TGTGCCAGCAGCTTAGATTCCGGGAACATTCAGTACTTC.

This clonotype showed up many times. This chain links TRBV5-6 with TRBJ1-1, with 8 bases lining up with TRBD1. The CDR3 length is 15 residues. Germline lookup yields CDR1 SGHDT and CDR2 YYEEEE. J was trimmed by 2 bases and V by 0 bases; bases with no gene match: 3. CDR3 loop: CASSLDGTGNTEAFF. DNA for the CDR3: TGTGCCAGCAGCTTGGACGGGACAGGCAACACTGAAGCTTTCTTT.

This clonotype was seen ten or more times. The rearrangement links TRBV25-1 to TRBJ1-2; TRBD1 aligns across 7 bases. V trimming: 8 bases; J trimming: 0 bases; junction bases outside the gene matches: 9. Germline CDR1 is MGHDK and CDR2 is SYGVNS. The CDR3 spans 15 residues. CDR3 nucleotides: TGTGCCAGCTTGGGACAGCAGACTACTAACTATGGCTACACCTTC. Translated, it gives CASLGQQTTNYGYTF.

This clonotype was seen ten or more times. The chain has TRBV7-9 and TRBJ1-6; the D gene is possibly TRBD1 (5 bases). From germline, CDR1 is SEHNR and CDR2 FQNEAQ (reference sequence). The CDR3 is made up of 12 amino acids. Trimming removed 5 bases at V and 14 bases at J, with 13 bases between. CDR3: CASSGDPGALHF. In DNA, the CDR3 is TGTGCCAGCAGCGGGGACCCCGGGGCCCTCCACTTT. The variable domain in full, with the rest retrieved from reference TRBV7-9 and TRBJ1-6, is DTGVSQNPRHKITKRGQNVTFRCDPISEHNRLYWYRQTLGQGPEFLTYFQNEAQLEKSRLLSDRFSAERPKGSFSTLEIQRTEQGDSAMYLCASSGDPGALHFGNGTRLTVT.

This chain connects TRBV7-9 to TRBJ2-1; unclear D gene. The CDR3 runs 13 residues. V lost 3 bases and J 7 bases, leaving 10 bases between the germline ends. Germline V gives CDR1 SEHNR, CDR2 FQNEAQ (reference sequence). The CDR3 is CASSFLSGNEQFF. The CDR3, as DNA: TGTGCCAGCAGCTTCCTCTCCGGGAATGAGCAGTTCTTC.

The table lists this clonotype with a few counts. The gene calls are TRBV4-2 and TRBJ2-1; D is possibly TRBD1 (5 bases). There are 15 residues in the CDR3. V was pared by 0 bases and J by 8 bases, with 14 bases between. Germline V CDR1 and CDR2: LGHNA, YNFKEQ. The CDR3 is CASSQDGQGRHEQFF. The CDR3 coding sequence is TGTGCCAGCAGCCAAGATGGGCAGGGAAGACATGAGCAGTTCTTC.

This clonotype has ten or more counts. The rearrangement uses TRBV7-2 and TRBJ1-2, with 7 bases identical to TRBD1. Germline CDR1 reads SGHTA; CDR2 reads FQGNSA. The V segment lost 5 bases and the J segment 8 bases; nucleotides outside the gene matches: 8. The CDR3 totals 13 residues. The CDR3 nucleotides read TGTGCCAGCAGCCAGGACAGGCGACGAGGCTACACCTTC. Translation gives CASSQDRRRGYTF.

The table lists this clonotype with a few counts. V usage is TRBV7-3 and J usage is TRBJ2-3; weak D call: TRBD2 (5 bases). The CDR3 has 16 amino acids. The V gene's germline CDR1 is SGHTA and CDR2 FQGTGA. V was cut by 0 bases and J by 5 bases, with 15 bases left in between. DNA of the CDR3: TGTGCCAGCAGCTTAACTCCGGGTAGCGTTCAAGATACGCAGTATTTT. Translation: CASSLTPGSVQDTQYF.

This clonotype was seen many times. CDR3 nucleotide sequence: TGCGCCAGCAGCGAATACCAAGAGACCCAGTACTTC. It specifies CASSEYQETQYF. The chain links TRBV5-1 to TRBJ2-5; D unclear. CDR1 and CDR2 (germline): SGHRS, YFSETQ. This CDR3 spans 12 amino acids. V gave up 4 bases and J gave up 0 bases, with 4 bases separating them.

This clonotype ranks as medium-sized. The chain joins TRBV18 to TRBJ2-3; 8 bases match TRBD1. This CDR3 has 18 amino acids. The germline V gene encodes CDR1 KGHSH and CDR2 LQKENI. The trim removed 0 bases at V and 0 bases at J, leaving 8 bases unmatched. CDR3 protein: CASSPPRLTGVSTDTQYF. CDR3 DNA: TGTGCCAGCTCACCACCGCGCCTGACAGGGGTCAGCACAGATACGCAGTATTTT.

This clonotype was detected ten times or more. The chain has TRBV18 and TRBJ2-7; no clear D gene. The V end was cut by 4 bases, the J end by 2 bases, with 12 bases between. The CDR3 is made up of 14 amino acids. The V gene's germline CDR1 is KGHSH and CDR2 LQKENI. Here the CDR3 DNA reads TGTGCCAGCTCACGCTCCGAACAGACCTACGAGCAGTACTTC. Its translation is CASSRSEQTYEQYF.

This clonotype was recorded at least ten times. The V gene is TRBV6-2 or TRBV6-3, the J gene TRBJ2-7, with TRBD2 matching over 13 bases. After removal of 6 bases from V and 7 bases from J, the junction contained 9 bases not matched to a gene. CDR3 size: 15 residues. Germline CDR1 MNHEY, CDR2 SVGEGT. Here the CDR3 DNA reads TGTGCCAGCAGCCTACTAGCGGGAGGGCCCAAGGAGCAGTACTTC. Translation gives CASSLLAGGPKEQYF.